The T cell receptor beta chain described here comes from a study of control samples from healthy donors and cancer patients. V shed 9 bases and J shed 0 bases, with 14 bases lying between them. Germline V gene sequence: CDR1 LNHDA, CDR2 SQIVND (reference sequence). CDR3 length: 15 amino acids. Sequencing was performed with immunoSEQ multiplex PCR; in TCRdb, only in-frame clones are kept and a portion is missing. The repertoire holds 120,000 or so clones, with about 90% as singletons. The source material was blood. This receptor was obtained from a man aged 60 to 69 in good health. The chain recombines TRBV19 with TRBJ1-4; no definite D call. CDR3 sequence (DNA): TGTGCCAGAGTCCGATGTTATGCAACTAATGAAAAACTGTTTTTT. Its protein is CARVRCYATNEKLFF.